This T cell receptor beta chain is from a study of blood T cell repertoires in COVID-19. Measured with immunoSEQ multiplex PCR; TCRdb has only the in-frame clones, and not every one. The sample gives under 150,000 clones, less than 90% of which show up once; 5% to 7% is in the top ten. This CDR3 comprises 13 residues. Trimming shortened V by 0 bases and J by 5 bases, and 5 bases separated the two germline ends. CDR1 and CDR2 (germline): SGHTA, FQGNSA. The sequenced sample consisted of PBMCs or T cells enriched from blood (not recorded which). The J gene is TRBJ1-5, the V gene TRBV7-2, with a tentative D call TRBD1 (5 bases). The origin of this receptor is a man aged 35 to 55 with acute COVID-19. The CDR3 region is CASSLAGHQPQHF. The CDR3 DNA follows: TGTGCCAGCAGCTTAGCGGGGCATCAGCCCCAGCATTTT.